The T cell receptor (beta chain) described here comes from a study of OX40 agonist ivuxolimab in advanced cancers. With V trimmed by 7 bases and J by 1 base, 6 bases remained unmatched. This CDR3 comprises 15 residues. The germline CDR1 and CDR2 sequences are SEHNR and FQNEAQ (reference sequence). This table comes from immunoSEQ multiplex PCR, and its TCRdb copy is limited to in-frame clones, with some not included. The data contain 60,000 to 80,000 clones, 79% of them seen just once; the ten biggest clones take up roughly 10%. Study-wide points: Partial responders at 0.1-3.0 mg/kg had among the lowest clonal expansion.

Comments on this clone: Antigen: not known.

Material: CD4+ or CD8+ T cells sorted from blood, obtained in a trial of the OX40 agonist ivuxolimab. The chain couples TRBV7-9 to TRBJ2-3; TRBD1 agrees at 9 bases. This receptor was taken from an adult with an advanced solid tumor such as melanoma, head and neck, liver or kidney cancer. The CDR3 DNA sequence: TGTGCCAGCAACCTGGGACAGGGTGGCACAGATACGCAGTATTTT. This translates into CASNLGQGGTDTQYF.